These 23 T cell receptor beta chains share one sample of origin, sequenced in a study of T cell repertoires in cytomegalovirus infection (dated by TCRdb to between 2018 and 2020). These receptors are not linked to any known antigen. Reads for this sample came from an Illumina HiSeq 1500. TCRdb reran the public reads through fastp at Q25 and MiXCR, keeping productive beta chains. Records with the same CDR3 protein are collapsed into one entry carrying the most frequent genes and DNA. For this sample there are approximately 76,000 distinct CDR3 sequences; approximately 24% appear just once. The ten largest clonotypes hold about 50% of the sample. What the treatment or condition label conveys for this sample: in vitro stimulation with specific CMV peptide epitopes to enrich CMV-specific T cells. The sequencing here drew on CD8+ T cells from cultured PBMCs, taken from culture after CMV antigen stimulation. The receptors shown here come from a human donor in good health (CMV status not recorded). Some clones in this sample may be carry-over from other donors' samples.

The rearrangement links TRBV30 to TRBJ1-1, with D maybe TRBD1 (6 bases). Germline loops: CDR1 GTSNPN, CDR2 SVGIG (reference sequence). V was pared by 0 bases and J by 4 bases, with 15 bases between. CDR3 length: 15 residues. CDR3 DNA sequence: TGTGCCTGGAGTGTACGGGGGGCAGTGAGCACTGAAGCTTTCTTT. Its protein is CAWSVRGAVSTEAFF.

The CDR3 DNA sequence: TGTGCCAGTAGAATGGGGGCAGGGGCCTCCTACAATGAGCAGTTCTTC. Translating it yields CASRMGAGASYNEQFF. The J gene is TRBJ2-1, the V gene TRBV19; D may be TRBD1 (6 bases). The ends were cut back, 6 bases at V and 0 bases at J, with 15 bases in the middle. Germline lookup yields CDR1 LNHDA and CDR2 SQIVND (reference sequence). This CDR3 has 16 amino acids.

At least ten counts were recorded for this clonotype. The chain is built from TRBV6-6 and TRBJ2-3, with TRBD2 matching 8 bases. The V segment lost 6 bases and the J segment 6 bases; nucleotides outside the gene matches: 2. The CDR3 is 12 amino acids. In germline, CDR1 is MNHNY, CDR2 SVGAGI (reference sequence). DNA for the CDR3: TGTGCCAGCAGGCGGGAGGCGGATACGCAGTATTTT. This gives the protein CASRREADTQYF.

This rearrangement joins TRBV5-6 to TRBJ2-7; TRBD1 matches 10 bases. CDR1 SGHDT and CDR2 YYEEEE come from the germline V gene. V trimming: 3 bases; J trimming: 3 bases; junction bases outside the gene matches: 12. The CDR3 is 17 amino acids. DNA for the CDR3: TGTGCCAGCAGCTCCGCATCTCTCGGGACAGGGGTCTACGAGCAGTACTTC. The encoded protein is CASSSASLGTGVYEQYF.

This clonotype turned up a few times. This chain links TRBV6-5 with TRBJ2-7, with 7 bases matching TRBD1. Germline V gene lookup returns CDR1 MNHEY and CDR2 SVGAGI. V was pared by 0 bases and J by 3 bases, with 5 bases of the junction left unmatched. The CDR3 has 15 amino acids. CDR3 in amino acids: CASSYSRDSFYEQYF. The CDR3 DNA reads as TGTGCCAGCAGTTACTCCCGGGACAGTTTCTACGAGCAGTACTTC.

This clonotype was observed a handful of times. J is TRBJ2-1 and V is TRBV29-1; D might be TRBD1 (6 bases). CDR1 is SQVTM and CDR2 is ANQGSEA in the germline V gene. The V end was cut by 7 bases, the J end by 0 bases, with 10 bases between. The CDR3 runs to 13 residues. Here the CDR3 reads CSGAGVSYNEQFF. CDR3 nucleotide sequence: TGCAGCGGGGCAGGGGTCTCCTACAATGAGCAGTTCTTC.

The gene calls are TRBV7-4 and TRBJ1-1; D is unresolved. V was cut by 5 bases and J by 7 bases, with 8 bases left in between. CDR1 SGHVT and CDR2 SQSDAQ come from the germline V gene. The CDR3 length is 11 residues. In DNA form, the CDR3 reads TGTGCCAGCAGCGTCCGGGGTGAAGCTTTCTTT. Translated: CASSVRGEAFF.

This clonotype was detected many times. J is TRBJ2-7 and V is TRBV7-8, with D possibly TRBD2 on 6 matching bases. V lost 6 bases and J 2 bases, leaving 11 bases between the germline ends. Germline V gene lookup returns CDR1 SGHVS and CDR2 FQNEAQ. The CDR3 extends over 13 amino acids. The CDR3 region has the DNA TGTGCCAGCAGGTCGGGGACTCCCTACGAGCAGTACTTC. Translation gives CASRSGTPYEQYF.

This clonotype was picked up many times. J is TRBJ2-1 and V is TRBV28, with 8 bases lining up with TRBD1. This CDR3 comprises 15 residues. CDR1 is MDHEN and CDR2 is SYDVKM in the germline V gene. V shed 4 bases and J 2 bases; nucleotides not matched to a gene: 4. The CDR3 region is CASSSPTGAYNEQFF. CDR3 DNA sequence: TGTGCCAGCAGTTCTCCGACAGGGGCCTACAATGAGCAGTTCTTC. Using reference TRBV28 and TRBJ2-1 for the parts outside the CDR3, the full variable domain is DVKVTQSSRYLVKRTGEKVFLECVQDMDHENMFWYRQDPGLGLRLIYFSYDVKMKEKGDIPEGYSVSREKKERFSLILESASTNQTSMYLCASSSPTGAYNEQFFGPGTRLTVL.

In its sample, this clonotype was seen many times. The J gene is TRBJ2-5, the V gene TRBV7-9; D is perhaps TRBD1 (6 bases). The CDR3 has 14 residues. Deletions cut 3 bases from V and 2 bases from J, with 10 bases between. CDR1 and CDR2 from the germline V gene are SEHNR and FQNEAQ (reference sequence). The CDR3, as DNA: TGTGCCAGCAGCTTCAGGGGCCAGCAAGAGACCCAGTACTTC. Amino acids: CASSFRGQQETQYF.

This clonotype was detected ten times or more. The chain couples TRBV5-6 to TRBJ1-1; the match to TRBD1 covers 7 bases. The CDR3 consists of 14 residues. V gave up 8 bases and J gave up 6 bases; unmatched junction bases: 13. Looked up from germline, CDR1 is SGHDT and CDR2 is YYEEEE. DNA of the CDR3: TGTGCCAGTTTTTTACAGGGGCCCTTCGCTGAAGCTTTCTTT. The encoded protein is CASFLQGPFAEAFF.

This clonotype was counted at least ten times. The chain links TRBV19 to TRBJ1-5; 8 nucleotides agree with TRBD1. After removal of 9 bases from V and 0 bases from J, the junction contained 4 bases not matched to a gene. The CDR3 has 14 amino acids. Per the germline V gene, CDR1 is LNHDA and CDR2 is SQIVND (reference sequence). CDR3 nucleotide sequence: TGTGCCAGCCGGGACAGGCATAGCAATCAGCCCCAGCATTTT. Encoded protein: CASRDRHSNQPQHF.

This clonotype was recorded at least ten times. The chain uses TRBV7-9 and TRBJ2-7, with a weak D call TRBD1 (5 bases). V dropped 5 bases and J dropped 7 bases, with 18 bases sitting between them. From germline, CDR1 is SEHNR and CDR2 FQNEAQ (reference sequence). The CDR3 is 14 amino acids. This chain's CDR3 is CASSHPVRAWEQYF. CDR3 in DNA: TGTGCCAGCAGCCATCCCGTCAGGGCGTGGGAGCAGTACTTC.

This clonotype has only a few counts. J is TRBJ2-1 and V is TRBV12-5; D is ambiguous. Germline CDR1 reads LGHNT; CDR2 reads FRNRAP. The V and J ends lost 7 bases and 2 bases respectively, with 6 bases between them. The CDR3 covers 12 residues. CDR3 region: CASANTYNEQFF. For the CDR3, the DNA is TGTGCTAGTGCCAACACCTACAATGAGCAGTTCTTC.

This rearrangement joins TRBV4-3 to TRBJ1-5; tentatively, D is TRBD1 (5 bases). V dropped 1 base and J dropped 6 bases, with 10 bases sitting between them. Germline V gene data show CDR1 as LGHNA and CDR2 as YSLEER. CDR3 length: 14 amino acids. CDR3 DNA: TGCGCCAGCAGCCAAGGGGACCTGAGTCAGCCCCAGCATTTT. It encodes CASSQGDLSQPQHF.

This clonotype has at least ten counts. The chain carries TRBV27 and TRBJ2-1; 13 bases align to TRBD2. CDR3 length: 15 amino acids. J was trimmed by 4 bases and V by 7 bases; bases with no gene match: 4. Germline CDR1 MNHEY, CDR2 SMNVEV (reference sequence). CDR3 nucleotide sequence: TGTGCCAGCAACTCACTAGCGGGAGGGTACAATGAGCAGTTCTTC. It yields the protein CASNSLAGGYNEQFF.

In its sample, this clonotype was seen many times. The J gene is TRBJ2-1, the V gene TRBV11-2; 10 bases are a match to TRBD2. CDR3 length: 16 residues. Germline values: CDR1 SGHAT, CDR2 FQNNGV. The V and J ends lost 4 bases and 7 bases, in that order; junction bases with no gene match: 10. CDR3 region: CASSSSPAGGQNEQFF. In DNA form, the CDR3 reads TGTGCCAGCAGCTCATCTCCAGCGGGGGGGCAGAATGAGCAGTTCTTC.

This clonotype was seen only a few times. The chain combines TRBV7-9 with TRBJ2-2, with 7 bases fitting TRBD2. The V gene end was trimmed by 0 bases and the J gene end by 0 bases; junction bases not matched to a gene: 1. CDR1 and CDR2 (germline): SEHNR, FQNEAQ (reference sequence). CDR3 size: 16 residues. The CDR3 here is CASSLAAGTNTGELFF. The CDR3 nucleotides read TGTGCCAGCAGCTTAGCAGCGGGGACGAACACCGGGGAGCTGTTTTTT.

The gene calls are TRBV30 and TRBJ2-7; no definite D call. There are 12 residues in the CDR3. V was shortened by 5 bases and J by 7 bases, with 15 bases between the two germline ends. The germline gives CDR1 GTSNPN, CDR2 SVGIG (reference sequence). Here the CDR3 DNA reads TGTGCCTGGTCTGGTCCTCGAAGGGAGCAGTACTTC. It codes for CAWSGPRREQYF. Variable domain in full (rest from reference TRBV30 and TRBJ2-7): SQTIHQWPATLVQPVGSPLSLECTVEGTSNPNLYWYRQAAGRGLQLLFYSVGIGQISSEVPQNLSASRPQDRQFILSSKKLLLSDSGFYLCAWSGPRREQYFGPGTRLTVT.

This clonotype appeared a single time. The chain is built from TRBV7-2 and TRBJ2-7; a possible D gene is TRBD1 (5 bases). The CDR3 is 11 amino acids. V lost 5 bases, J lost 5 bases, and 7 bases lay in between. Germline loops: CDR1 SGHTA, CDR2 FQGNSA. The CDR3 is CASSEGDEQYF. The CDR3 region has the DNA TGTGCCAGCAGCGAAGGGGACGAGCAGTACTTC.

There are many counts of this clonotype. CDR3 sequence: CASTAGGGNQPQHF. The CDR3, as DNA: TGTGCCAGCACTGCAGGGGGAGGCAATCAGCCCCAGCATTTT. The V and J genes are TRBV12-3 or TRBV12-4 and TRBJ1-5; 7 bases map to TRBD1. After removal of 7 bases from V and 2 bases from J, the junction contained 5 bases not matched to a gene. The CDR3 loop spans 14 amino acids.

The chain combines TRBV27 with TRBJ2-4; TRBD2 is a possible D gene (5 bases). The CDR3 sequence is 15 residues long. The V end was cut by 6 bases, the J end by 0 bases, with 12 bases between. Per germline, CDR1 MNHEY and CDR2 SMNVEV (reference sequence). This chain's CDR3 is CASSLARGAKNIQYF. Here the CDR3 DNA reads TGTGCCAGCAGCCTTGCTCGGGGAGCCAAAAACATTCAGTACTTC.

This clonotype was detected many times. CDR3 bases: TGTGCCAGCAGCTTAACAGGGGGACTTGAGCAGTTCTTC. This gives the protein CASSLTGGLEQFF. This chain joins TRBV11-2 and TRBJ2-1; 8 bases line up with TRBD1. There are 13 residues in the CDR3. Per germline, CDR1 SGHAT and CDR2 FQNNGV. V shed 2 bases, J shed 9 bases, and the junction held 3 bases outside the gene matches.